Reported below is one T cell receptor beta chain. This CDR3 has 15 residues. CDR1 and CDR2 from the germline V gene are LGHNA and YSLEER. Germline trimming cut 1 base from V and 5 bases from J; bases unmatched to any gene: 1. The sample is drawn from a study of blood T cell repertoires in COVID-19. Generated by immunoSEQ multiplex PCR, the TCRdb table keeps only in-frame clones and is missing some. The sample includes approximately 260,000 clones, 90% to 95% of them seen just once. The chain links TRBV4-3 to TRBJ1-6; the match to TRBD1 covers 8 bases. The source material was PBMCs or T cells enriched from blood (not recorded which). This sequence originates from a woman under 30 who had recovered from COVID-19. In DNA form, the CDR3 reads TGCGCCAGCAGCCAAGCGGACAGGGATAATTCACCCCTCCACTTT. Amino acid sequence: CASSQADRDNSPLHF.